Described below is a single T cell receptor beta chain sequence and its context. The target of this receptor is not known. No base quality information exists; no much larger clone differs at one position. This specimen comes from a study of STAT3 mutations in large granular lymphocyte leukemia (dated by TCRdb to between 2019 and 2020). Background for the entire study: In roughly half of the longitudinally sequenced T-LGLL patients, canonical activating STAT3 mutations were detected. More than half of T-LGLL patients received one or more immunosuppressive therapy regimens, with hematologic response in about 40% of those treated. To reconstruct clonal hierarchy and dynamics, serial deep sequencing of TCRbeta CDR3 and STAT3 was performed in patients with T-cell large granular lymphocyte leukemia. From an initial cohort of roughly 220 LGL patients, eighteen representative T-LGLL cases were picked for longitudinal TCRbeta and STAT3 sequencing. As controls, the study also included longitudinal sequencing of a couple of patients with natural killer LGL leukemia. Each patient was sequenced at an average of about 4 time points, ranging from 2 to 8 samplings. On the study overall, not on this receptor specifically: TCR clonotype switching after therapy was observed in 6 of 18 patients, and all newly emerging clones were found to be STAT3 wild type. Variable intervals between samplings and differing treatment regimens complicated linking therapy response to changes in TCR clonal burden. All T-LGLL patients had at least one immunodominant TCRbeta clonotype, and roughly half had multiple immunodominant subclonotypes. Dominant TCR clone burden was found to exceed STAT3 mutant burden in several patients, suggesting that STAT3 mutation arose secondarily within a pre-expanded clone. Because no samples were available when a clone first appeared, clonal expansion was inferred from samplings taken at other points. Because codominant clonotypes persisted in some patients, a small but highly pathogenic clone may have been missed.

An Illumina MiSeq was used to sequence the TCRbeta libraries, yielding an average of approximately 40,000 productive templates per sample. Using multiplex PCR amplification, the immunoSEQ assay generated the TCRbeta CDR3 libraries. From the authors' description of their analysis: Repertoire diversity was calculated as previously defined, and values close to 0 indicated extremely monoclonal samples. TCRdb took over this immuneACCESS table, retaining in-frame rearrangements with V and J assigned. Such tables are incomplete; in checked studies, under half of the missing clones stem from an unresolved V gene, and the remainder is unexplained. V and J calls and clone size are those listed in that table; D and trimming were worked out from the DNA. This sample comprises about 15,000 clones, over 90% of them detected only once. The ten largest account for approximately 10% of the sample. The V end loses 4 bases and the J end loses 8 bases, and a stretch of 14 bases separates them. Reading from cysteine to phenylalanine, the CDR3 counts 14 amino acids. Only the CDR3 region is kept as DNA, spanning 42 bases read in frame from base 1. CDR1 MNHEY and CDR2 SVGAGI were looked up in the germline V gene.

The same DNA, extracted from blood mononuclear cells, served for both the TCR sequencing and the STAT3 sequencing. The specimen sequenced was peripheral blood mononuclear cells. The source of this sequence is a woman between 50 and 59 years old with T-cell large granular lymphocyte leukemia. Some clones in this sample may be carry-over from other donors' samples. The age is the age at diagnosis. The V and J genes are TRBV6-5 and TRBJ1-4; the best D guess is TRBD1, with 5 bases matching. Here is the DNA: TGTGCCAGCAGTTTTGGACATCAGGCAGAAAAACTGTTTTTT. It is translated as CASSFGHQAEKLFF.